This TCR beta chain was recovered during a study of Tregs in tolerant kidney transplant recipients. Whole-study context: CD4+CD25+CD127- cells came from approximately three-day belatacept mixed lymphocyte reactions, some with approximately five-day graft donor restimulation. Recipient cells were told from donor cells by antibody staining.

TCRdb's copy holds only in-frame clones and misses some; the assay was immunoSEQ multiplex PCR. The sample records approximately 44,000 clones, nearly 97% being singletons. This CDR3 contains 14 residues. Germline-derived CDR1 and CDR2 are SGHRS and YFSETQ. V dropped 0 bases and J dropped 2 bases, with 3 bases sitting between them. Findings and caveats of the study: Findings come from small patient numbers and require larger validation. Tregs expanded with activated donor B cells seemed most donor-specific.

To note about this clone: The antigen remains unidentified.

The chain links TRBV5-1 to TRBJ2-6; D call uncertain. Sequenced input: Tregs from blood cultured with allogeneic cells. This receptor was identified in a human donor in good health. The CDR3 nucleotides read TGCGCCAGCAGCTTGGGGGCTGGGGCCAACGTCCTGACTTTC. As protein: CASSLGAGANVLTF.